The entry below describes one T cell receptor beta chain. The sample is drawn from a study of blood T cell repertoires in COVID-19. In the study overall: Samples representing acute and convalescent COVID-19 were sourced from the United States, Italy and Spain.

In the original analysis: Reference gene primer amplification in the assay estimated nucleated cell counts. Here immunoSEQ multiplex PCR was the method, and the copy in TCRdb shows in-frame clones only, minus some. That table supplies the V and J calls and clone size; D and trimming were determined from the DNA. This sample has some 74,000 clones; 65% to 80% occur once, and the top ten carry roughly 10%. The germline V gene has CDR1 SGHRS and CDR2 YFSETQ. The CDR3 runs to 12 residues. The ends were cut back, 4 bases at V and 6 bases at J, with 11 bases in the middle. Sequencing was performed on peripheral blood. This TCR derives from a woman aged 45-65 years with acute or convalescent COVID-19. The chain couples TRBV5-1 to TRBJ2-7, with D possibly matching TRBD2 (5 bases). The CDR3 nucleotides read TGCGCCAGCAGCCCGGACTGGGGCGAGCAGTACTTC. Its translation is CASSPDWGEQYF.